The clone carrying this T cell receptor beta chain appeared a few times. The antigen is undetermined. The listed genes are named as in mouse. The read is 1 residue too short to cover the CDR3 end, so that end is filled in from the germline J gene. This sample is drawn from a study of tissue T cells after allogeneic stem cell transplantation. The study's findings and limits: In patients and mice, blood and spleen missed much of tissue repertoire.

The data were produced by immunoSEQ multiplex PCR, yet TCRdb's version contains in-frame clones alone and is incomplete. The table has around 890 clones, 50% to 60% seen once; the top ten hold more than 35%. The time point here: mouse harvest day 14 after allogeneic transplant. Each mouse received 10^7 T-cell-depleted marrow cells plus 10^6 splenic CD5+ T cells by tail vein. Tissues came from B6→BALB/c major-mismatch GVHD mice at day 7 or 14. The CDR3 loop spans 15 amino acids. Germline lookup yields CDR1 KGHTA and CDR2 FQNQQP. This sequence joins TRBV23 and TRBJ2-7; the table's D call TRBD1 went unverified against the DNA. This clonotype was obtained from a female BALB/c mouse given C57BL/6 T cells with graft-versus-host disease after an allogeneic hematopoietic cell transplant. The specimen sequenced was liver tissue. The CDR3 protein is CSSSQSGTGGYEQYF. Incomplete CDR3 DNA: TGCTCCAGCAGTCAATCCGGGACAGGGGGCTATGAACAGTAC.